In this sample, the clone carrying this T cell receptor beta chain turned up many times. Molecular barcoded adaptors covering alpha/delta and beta/gamma chains were used on roughly 400 ng RNA. A single record per CDR3 protein comes from TCRdb applying MiXCR to the reads. Of approximately 50,000 distinct CDR3 sequences in the sample, approximately 22% were seen once. The source of the sample is a study of read filtering for tumor transcriptome and immune sequencing. Across the study: Revised staging placed roughly 8 patients in R-ISS I, about 17 in II, more than five in III. IR-seq gave about 3.5 to 10.27 million TCR reads per sample; RNA-seq gave roughly 80 to 1273.

The ends lost 2 bases at V and 4 bases at J; junction bases unmatched: 5. Germline V gives CDR1 MGHRA, CDR2 YSYEKL. This CDR3 spans 15 amino acids. Sequences were obtained from a population of CD138-negative cells sorted from bone marrow. The chain employs TRBV4-1 and TRBJ1-5; 7 bases map to TRBD1. The origin of this receptor is a donor aged 40 or over with multiple myeloma. CDR3 protein: CASSQILTGNQPQHF. The CDR3 nucleotides are TGCGCCAGCAGCCAAATCTTGACAGGGAATCAGCCCCAGCATTTT.